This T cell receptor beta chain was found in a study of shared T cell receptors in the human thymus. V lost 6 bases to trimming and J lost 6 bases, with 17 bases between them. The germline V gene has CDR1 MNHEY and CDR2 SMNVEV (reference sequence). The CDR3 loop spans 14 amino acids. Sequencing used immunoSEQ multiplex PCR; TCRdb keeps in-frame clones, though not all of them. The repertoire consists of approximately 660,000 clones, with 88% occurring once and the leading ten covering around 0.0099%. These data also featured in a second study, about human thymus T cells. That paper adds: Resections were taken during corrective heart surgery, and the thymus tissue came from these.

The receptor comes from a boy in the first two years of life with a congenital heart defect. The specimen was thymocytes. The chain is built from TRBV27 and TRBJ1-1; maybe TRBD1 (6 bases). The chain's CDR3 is CASRGRGALPEAFF. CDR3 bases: TGTGCCAGCAGGGGGCGGGGGGCACTCCCTGAAGCTTTCTTT.